Included here is one T cell receptor (beta chain) sequence, with context. Its antigen remains undetermined. Per-base qualities were not stored, and no clone one base away is much larger. Patients with a history of autoimmune disease or receiving systemic immunosuppression were excluded from the trial. Peripheral blood for TCR sequencing was drawn from every dose cohort at baseline, at cycle 4 day 1 and at cycle 7 day 1. Samples were obtained from an open-label, multicenter, first-in-human phase I dose-escalation trial of ivuxolimab. The trial enrolled adults with locally advanced or metastatic head and neck squamous cell, hepatocellular, melanoma or renal cell carcinoma. Before TCR sequencing, CD4+ T cells and CD8+ T cells were sorted from peripheral blood as separate populations. Genomic DNA was isolated from the sorted cells so that the TCRbeta CDR3 region could be sequenced. TCRbeta CDR3 regions were sequenced using the immunoSEQ Assay. Not all clones reach the TCRdb copy of this immuneACCESS table, which keeps in-frame sequences only. Checked studies attribute under half of the gap to unresolved V genes and leave the rest unexplained. The sample profile shows about 75,000 clones; roughly nine tenths of them were found once. The ten largest make up 0.3% to 0.4% of the sample.

This specimen comes from a study of OX40 agonist ivuxolimab in advanced cancers. About the study as a whole: The costimulatory receptor OX40 (CD134) was targeted by ivuxolimab, a fully human IgG2 agonistic monoclonal antibody. Intravenous ivuxolimab was administered to patients every 2 weeks at six dose levels: 0.01, 0.1, 0.3, 1.5, 3 and 10 mg/kg. Of the roughly 51 dose-escalation patients, hepatocellular carcinoma was present in some 19, melanoma in roughly 15, renal cell carcinoma in 9 and head and neck cancer in 9. In the dose-escalation cohort, 65% to 90% of patients were male, and the mean age was roughly 60 years, with a range of about 23 to 85. Patients were allowed to have had prior anti-PD-1, anti-PD-L1 or anti-CTLA-4 therapy, and around two fifths of the dose-escalation patients had been treated with checkpoint inhibitors. Partial responses occurred in three dose-escalation patients, of whom one had hepatocellular carcinoma and two had cutaneous melanoma. The purpose of peripheral TCRbeta sequencing was to test whether ivuxolimab changed TCR sequence diversity and led to clonal T-cell expansion. The paper reports the monotherapy dose-escalation portion (N = 52 patients) of the phase I ivuxolimab trial.

What the work shows at the level of the full study, not this receptor alone: In partial responders in the 0.1-3.0 mg/kg groups, normalized peripheral clonal expansion was found to be among the lowest, especially among CD8+ T cells. At doses from 0.1 to 3.0 mg/kg, clonal expansion was seen in both CD4+ and CD8+ blood T cells between baseline and week 6. Low levels of normalized T-cell clonal expansion were also seen in some patients who did not respond. The antigen specificity of the peripheral T cells that underwent clonal expansion was not determined. After ivuxolimab, CD8+ T cells had more expanded clones than CD4+ T cells on average.

The receptor's source is an adult with an advanced solid tumor such as melanoma, head and neck, liver or kidney cancer. The material sequenced was CD4+ or CD8+ T cells sorted from blood, taken in a trial of the OX40 agonist ivuxolimab.

The nucleotide sequence reads as follows: TGTGCCAGCAGCTTAAATCTAGCGGGAGGGCCTGAGACCCAGTACTTC. Its protein is CASSLNLAGGPETQYF. In this chain, TRBV7-2 is recombined with TRBJ2-5, and 12 junctional nucleotides match TRBD2. Spanning cysteine to phenylalanine, the CDR3 consists of 16 amino acids. Only the CDR3 region is kept as DNA, spanning 48 bases read in frame from base 1. From a lookup of the germline V gene, CDR1 and CDR2 are SGHTA and FQGNSA. Clipping removes 2 bases from V and 5 bases from J, with 6 as the unmatched junction base count.